Listed below are T cell receptor beta chains from one sample, sequenced in a study of neurological immune-mediated disorders. TCRdb itself ran the 5' RACE reads through MiXCR, one entry per CDR3 protein. This sample has about 62,000 distinct CDR3 sequences, with 3% to 4% found just once. Source material: PBMCs. The receptor set was obtained from a woman in her forties or fifties with multiple sclerosis. The conserved cysteine and the conserved F or W are not part of the CDR3 here. A D gene is named only where the DNA matches it firmly.

J gene: TRBJ2-7; D gene: -; V gene: TRBV6-2/TRBV6-3; CDR3 protein: ASSYSSRFGEQY
J gene: TRBJ1-5; D gene: TRBD1; V gene: TRBV20-1; CDR3 protein: SASGPGQGNQPQH
J gene: TRBJ1-1; D gene: -; V gene: TRBV10-3; CDR3 protein: AISESWGARTEAF
J gene: TRBJ1-3; D gene: -; V gene: TRBV12-3/TRBV12-4; CDR3 protein: ASTPGALSGNTIY
J gene: TRBJ1-6; D gene: -; V gene: TRBV20-1; CDR3 protein: SASEQGDSPLH
J gene: TRBJ2-3; D gene: -; V gene: TRBV29-1; CDR3 protein: SGSLLEDTQY
J gene: TRBJ2-2; D gene: -; V gene: TRBV10-2; CDR3 protein: ASSELGVGAGELF
J gene: TRBJ2-2; D gene: TRBD1; V gene: TRBV7-3; CDR3 protein: ASSLRVGQSTGELF
J gene: TRBJ1-1; D gene: TRBD1; V gene: TRBV12-3/TRBV12-4; CDR3 protein: ASSLTGDTEAF
J gene: TRBJ2-1; D gene: -; V gene: TRBV3-1; CDR3 protein: ASSQTGEQF
J gene: TRBJ2-1; D gene: TRBD2; V gene: TRBV6-5; CDR3 protein: ASSSLAGGDNEQF
J gene: TRBJ2-1; D gene: -; V gene: TRBV20-1; CDR3 protein: SARVEGEQF
J gene: TRBJ2-7; D gene: TRBD1; V gene: TRBV6-2/TRBV6-3; CDR3 protein: ASSRDRVTYEQY
J gene: TRBJ2-2; D gene: -; V gene: TRBV20-1; CDR3 protein: SARPGVNTGELF
J gene: TRBJ1-5; D gene: -; V gene: TRBV10-3; CDR3 protein: AISDGNRPQH
J gene: TRBJ1-1; D gene: TRBD1; V gene: TRBV29-1; CDR3 protein: SVEVGTGAPEAF
J gene: TRBJ2-7; D gene: TRBD1; V gene: TRBV7-9; CDR3 protein: ASSPTGTGGQY
J gene: TRBJ1-2; D gene: TRBD1; V gene: TRBV10-3; CDR3 protein: AIRWGQLEDGYT
J gene: TRBJ2-1; D gene: TRBD2; V gene: TRBV7-8; CDR3 protein: ASSLGNLAGNEQF
J gene: TRBJ2-3; D gene: TRBD1; V gene: TRBV5-1; CDR3 protein: ASSLAGQGPDTQY
J gene: TRBJ2-3; D gene: TRBD2; V gene: TRBV5-6; CDR3 protein: ASSDLSGTNSRQY
J gene: TRBJ2-7; D gene: -; V gene: TRBV5-1; CDR3 protein: ASTLVTGETYEQY
J gene: TRBJ2-3; D gene: TRBD2; V gene: TRBV12-3/TRBV12-4; CDR3 protein: ASSSSGRTSTDTQY
J gene: TRBJ2-7; D gene: -; V gene: TRBV7-2; CDR3 protein: ASRLGEFHEQY
J gene: TRBJ2-3; D gene: TRBD2; V gene: TRBV20-1; CDR3 protein: SAHRLAGFTDTQY
J gene: TRBJ2-3; D gene: -; V gene: TRBV29-1; CDR3 protein: SVRITDTQY
J gene: TRBJ1-1; D gene: -; V gene: TRBV3-1; CDR3 protein: ASSQNSNTEAF
J gene: TRBJ2-1; D gene: -; V gene: TRBV5-1; CDR3 protein: ASSPNPRGYNEQF
J gene: TRBJ1-1; D gene: -; V gene: TRBV30; CDR3 protein: AWSKGDSMNTEAF
J gene: TRBJ2-2; D gene: TRBD2; V gene: TRBV2; CDR3 protein: ASRESGRNTGELF
J gene: TRBJ2-5; D gene: -; V gene: TRBV9; CDR3 protein: ASSAQGKTMETQY
J gene: TRBJ2-1; D gene: -; V gene: TRBV9; CDR3 protein: ASSVAGGVGEQF
J gene: TRBJ1-1; D gene: -; V gene: TRBV20-1; CDR3 protein: SARVLGRGDTEAF
J gene: TRBJ2-1; D gene: -; V gene: TRBV6-2/TRBV6-3; CDR3 protein: ASTIWESSYNEQF
J gene: TRBJ2-3; D gene: TRBD1; V gene: TRBV15; CDR3 protein: ATSRDRESTDTQY
J gene: TRBJ2-3; D gene: -; V gene: TRBV7-9; CDR3 protein: ASSQSNRENRNTQY
J gene: TRBJ2-1; D gene: -; V gene: TRBV11-3; CDR3 protein: ASSLQGILNEQF
J gene: TRBJ1-5; D gene: -; V gene: TRBV12-3/TRBV12-4; CDR3 protein: ASSLAGWQPQH
J gene: TRBJ2-7; D gene: TRBD2; V gene: TRBV11-3; CDR3 protein: ASSLGGTRRTYEQY
J gene: TRBJ1-2; D gene: -; V gene: TRBV11-3; CDR3 protein: ASSLEGRGGNYGYT
J gene: TRBJ2-2; D gene: -; V gene: TRBV7-2; CDR3 protein: ASSSAATGLGELF
J gene: TRBJ1-2; D gene: -; V gene: TRBV20-1; CDR3 protein: SARTQTGLYGYT